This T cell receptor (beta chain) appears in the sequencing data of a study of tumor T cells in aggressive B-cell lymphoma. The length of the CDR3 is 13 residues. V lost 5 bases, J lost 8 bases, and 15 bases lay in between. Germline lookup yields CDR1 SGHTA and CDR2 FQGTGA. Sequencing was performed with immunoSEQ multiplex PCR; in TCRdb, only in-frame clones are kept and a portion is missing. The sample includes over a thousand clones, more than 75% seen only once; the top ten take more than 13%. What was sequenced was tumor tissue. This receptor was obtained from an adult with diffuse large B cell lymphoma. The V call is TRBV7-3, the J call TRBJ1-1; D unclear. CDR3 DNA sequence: TGTGCCAGCAGCCTCCGAGGCGTTAAGGAAGCTTTCTTT. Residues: CASSLRGVKEAFF.